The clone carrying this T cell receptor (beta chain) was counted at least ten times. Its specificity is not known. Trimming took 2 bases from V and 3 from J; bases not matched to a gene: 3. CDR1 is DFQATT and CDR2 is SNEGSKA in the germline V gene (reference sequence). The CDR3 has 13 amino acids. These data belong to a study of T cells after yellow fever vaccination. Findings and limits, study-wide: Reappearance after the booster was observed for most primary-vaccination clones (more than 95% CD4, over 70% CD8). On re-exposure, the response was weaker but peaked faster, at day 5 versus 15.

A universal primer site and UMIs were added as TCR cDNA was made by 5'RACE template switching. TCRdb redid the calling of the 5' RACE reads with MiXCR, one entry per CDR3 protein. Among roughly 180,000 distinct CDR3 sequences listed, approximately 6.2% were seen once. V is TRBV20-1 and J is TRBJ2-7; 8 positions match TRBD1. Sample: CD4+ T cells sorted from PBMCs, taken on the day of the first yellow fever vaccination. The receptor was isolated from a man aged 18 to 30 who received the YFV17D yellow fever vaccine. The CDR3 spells CSARHTGGYEQYF. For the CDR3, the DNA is TGCAGTGCTAGACATACAGGGGGCTACGAGCAGTACTTC.